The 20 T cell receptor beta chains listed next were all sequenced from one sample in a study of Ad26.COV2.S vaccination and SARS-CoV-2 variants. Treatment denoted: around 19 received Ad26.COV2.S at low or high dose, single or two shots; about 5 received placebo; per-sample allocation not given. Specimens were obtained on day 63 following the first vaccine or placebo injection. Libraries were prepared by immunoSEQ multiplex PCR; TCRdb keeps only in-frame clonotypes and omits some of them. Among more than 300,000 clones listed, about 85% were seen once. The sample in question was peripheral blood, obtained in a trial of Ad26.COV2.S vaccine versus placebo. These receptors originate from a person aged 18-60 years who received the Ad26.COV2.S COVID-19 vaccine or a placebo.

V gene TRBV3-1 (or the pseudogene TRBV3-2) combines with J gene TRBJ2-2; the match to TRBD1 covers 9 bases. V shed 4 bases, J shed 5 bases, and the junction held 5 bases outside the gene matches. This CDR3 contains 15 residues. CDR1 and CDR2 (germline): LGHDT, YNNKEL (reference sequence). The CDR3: CASSLGQGGTGELFF. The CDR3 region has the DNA TGTGCCAGCAGCCTGGGACAGGGAGGGACCGGGGAGCTGTTTTTT.

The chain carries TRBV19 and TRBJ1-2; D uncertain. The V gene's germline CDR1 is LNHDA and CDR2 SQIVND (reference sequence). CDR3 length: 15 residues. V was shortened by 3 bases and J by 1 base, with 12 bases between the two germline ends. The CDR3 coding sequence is TGTGCCAGTAGTATCGAGGCGGAGATTAACTATGGCTACACCTTC. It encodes CASSIEAEINYGYTF.

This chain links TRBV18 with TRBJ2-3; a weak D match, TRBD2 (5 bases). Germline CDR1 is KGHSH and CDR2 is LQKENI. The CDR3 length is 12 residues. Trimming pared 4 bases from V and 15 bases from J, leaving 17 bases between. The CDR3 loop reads CASSQLARGIYF. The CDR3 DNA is TGTGCCAGCTCACAGCTAGCCCGTGGAATCTATTTT.

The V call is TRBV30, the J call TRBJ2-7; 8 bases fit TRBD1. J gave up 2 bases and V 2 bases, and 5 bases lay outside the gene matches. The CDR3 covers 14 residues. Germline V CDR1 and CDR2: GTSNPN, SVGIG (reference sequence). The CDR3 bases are TGTGCCTGGAGTTATTCAGGGGGCCCCTACGAGCAGTACTTC. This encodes CAWSYSGGPYEQYF.

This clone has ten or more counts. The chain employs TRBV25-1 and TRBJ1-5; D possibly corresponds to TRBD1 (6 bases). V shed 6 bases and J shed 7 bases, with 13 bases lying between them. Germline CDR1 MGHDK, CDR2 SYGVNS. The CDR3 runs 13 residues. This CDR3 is CASSTGIQQPQHF. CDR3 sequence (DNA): TGTGCCAGCAGCACAGGGATACAACAGCCCCAGCATTTT. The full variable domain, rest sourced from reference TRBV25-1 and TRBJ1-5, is EADIYQTPRYLVIGTGKKITLECSQTMGHDKMYWYQQDPGMELHLIHYSYGVNSTEKGDLSSESTVSRIRTEHFPLTLESARPSHTSQYLCASSTGIQQPQHFGDGTRLSIL.

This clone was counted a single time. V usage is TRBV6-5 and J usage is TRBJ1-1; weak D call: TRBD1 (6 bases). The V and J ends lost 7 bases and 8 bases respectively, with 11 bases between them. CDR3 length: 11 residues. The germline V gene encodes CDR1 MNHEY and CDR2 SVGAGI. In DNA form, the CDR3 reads TGTGCCAGCAAGGGGGTCTCGGAAGCTTTCTTT. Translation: CASKGVSEAFF.

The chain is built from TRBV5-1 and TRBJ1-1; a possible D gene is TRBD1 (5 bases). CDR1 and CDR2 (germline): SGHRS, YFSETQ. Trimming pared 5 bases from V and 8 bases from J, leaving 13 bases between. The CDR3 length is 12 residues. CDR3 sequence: CASSRDGAEAFF. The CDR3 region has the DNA TGCGCCAGCAGTCGGGACGGTGCAGAAGCTTTCTTT.

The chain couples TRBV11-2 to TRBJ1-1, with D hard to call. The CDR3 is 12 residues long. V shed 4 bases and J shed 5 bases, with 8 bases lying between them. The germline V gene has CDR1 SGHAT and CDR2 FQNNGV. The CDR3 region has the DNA TGTGCCAGCAGCTCAGGAGGTACTGAAGCTTTCTTT. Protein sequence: CASSSGGTEAFF.

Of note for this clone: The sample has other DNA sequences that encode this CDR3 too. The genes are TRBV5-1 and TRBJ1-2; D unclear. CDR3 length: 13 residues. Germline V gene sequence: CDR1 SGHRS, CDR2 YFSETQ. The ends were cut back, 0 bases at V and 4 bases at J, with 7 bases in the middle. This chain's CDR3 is CASSLGQSYGYTF. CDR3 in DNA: TGCGCCAGCAGCTTGGGCCAGAGCTATGGCTACACCTTC. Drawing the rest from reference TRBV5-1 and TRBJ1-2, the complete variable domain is KAGVTQTPRYLIKTRGQQVTLSCSPISGHRSVSWYQQTPGQGLQFLFEYFSETQRNKGNFPGRFSGRQFSNSRSEMNVSTLELGDSALYLCASSLGQSYGYTFGSGTRLTVV.

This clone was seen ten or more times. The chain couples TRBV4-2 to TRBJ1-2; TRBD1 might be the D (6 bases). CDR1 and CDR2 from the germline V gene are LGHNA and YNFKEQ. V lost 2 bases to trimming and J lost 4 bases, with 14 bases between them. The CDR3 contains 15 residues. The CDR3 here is CASSQSTGPLYGYTF. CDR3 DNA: TGTGCCAGCAGCCAATCGACAGGTCCGCTCTATGGCTACACCTTC.

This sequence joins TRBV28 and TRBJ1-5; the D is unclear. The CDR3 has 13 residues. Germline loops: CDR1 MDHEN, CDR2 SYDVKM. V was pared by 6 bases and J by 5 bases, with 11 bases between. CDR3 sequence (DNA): TGTGCCAGCAGGGTGGGCCAACATCAGCCCCAGCATTTT. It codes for CASRVGQHQPQHF.

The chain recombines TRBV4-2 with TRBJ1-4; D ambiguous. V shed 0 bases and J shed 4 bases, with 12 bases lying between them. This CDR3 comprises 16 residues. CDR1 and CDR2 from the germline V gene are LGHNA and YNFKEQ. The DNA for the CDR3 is TGTGCCAGCAGCCAAGATGGCGTGAATGGTAATGAAAAACTGTTTTTT. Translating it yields CASSQDGVNGNEKLFF.

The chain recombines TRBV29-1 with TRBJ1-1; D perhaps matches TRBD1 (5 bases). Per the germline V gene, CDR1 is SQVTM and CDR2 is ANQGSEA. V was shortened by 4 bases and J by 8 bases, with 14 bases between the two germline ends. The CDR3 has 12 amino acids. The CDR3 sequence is CSVGGGRAEAFF. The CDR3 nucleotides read TGCAGCGTTGGGGGGGGACGGGCGGAAGCTTTCTTT.

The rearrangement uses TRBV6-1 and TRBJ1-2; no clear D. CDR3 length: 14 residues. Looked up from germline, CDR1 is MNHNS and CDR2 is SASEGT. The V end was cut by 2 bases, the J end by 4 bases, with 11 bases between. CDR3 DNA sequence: TGTGCCAGCAGTGAATCCGGGGATGTCTATGGCTACACCTTC. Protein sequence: CASSESGDVYGYTF.

CDR3 amino acids: CASSLAGVGAGYTDTQYF. CDR3 DNA sequence: TGCGCCAGCAGCTTGGCGGGTGTTGGCGCTGGATACACAGATACGCAGTATTTT. The genes are TRBV5-1 and TRBJ2-3; D is ambiguous. The CDR3 covers 18 residues. Looked up from germline, CDR1 is SGHRS and CDR2 is YFSETQ. V was clipped by 0 bases and J by 2 bases, with 19 bases between them.

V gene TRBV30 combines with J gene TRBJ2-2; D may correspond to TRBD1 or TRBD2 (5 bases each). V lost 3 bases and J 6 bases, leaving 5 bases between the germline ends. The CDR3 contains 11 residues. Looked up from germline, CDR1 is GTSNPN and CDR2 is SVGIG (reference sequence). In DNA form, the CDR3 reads TGTGCCTGGAGGGGGGCCGGGGAGCTGTTTTTT. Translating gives CAWRGAGELFF.

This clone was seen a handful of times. CDR3 amino acids: CAWSLTGTGNSPLHF. The DNA of the CDR3 is TGTGCCTGGAGCCTGACAGGGACGGGAAATTCACCCCTCCACTTT. This chain joins TRBV30 and TRBJ1-6; 7 bases match TRBD1. The CDR3 extends over 15 amino acids. V trimming: 3 bases; J trimming: 7 bases; junction bases outside the gene matches: 9. Germline-derived CDR1 and CDR2 are GTSNPN and SVGIG (reference sequence).

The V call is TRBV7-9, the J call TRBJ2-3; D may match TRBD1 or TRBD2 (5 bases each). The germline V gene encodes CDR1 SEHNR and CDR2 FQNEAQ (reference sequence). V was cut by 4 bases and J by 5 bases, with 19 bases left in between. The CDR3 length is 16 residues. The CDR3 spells CASSSASRDVLDTQYF. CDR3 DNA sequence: TGTGCCAGCAGCTCTGCCTCCCGGGACGTCTTAGATACGCAGTATTTT.

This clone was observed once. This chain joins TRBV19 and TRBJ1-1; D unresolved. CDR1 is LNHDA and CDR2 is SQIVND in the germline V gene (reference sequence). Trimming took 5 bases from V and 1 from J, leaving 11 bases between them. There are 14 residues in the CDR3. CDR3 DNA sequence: TGTGCCAGTAGTCCAGACCACAGGAACACTGAAGCTTTCTTT. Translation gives CASSPDHRNTEAFF.

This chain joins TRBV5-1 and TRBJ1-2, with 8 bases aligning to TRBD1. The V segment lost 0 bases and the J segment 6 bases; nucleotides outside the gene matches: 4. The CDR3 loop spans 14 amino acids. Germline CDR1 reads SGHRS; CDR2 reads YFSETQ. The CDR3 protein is CASSLADRGDGYTF. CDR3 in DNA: TGCGCCAGCAGCTTGGCCGACAGGGGAGATGGCTACACCTTC.